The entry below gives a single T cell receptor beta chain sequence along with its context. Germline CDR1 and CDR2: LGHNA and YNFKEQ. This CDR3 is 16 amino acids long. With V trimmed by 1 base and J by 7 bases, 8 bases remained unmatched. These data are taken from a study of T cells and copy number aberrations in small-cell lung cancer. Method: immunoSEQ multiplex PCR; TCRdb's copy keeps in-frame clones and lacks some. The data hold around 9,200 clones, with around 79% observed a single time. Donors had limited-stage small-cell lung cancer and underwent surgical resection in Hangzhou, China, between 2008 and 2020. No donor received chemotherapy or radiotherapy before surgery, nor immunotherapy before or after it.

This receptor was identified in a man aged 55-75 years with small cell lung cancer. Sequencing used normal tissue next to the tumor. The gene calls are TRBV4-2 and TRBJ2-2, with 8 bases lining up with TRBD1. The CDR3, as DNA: TGTGCCAGCAGCCAAGTAACAGGGGGTGGGCACGGGGAGCTGTTTTTT. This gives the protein CASSQVTGGGHGELFF.